One sample yielded the 22 T cell receptor beta chains listed below, sequenced in a study of cytomegalovirus exposure and HLA in healthy donors. With 60 Vbeta and 13 Jbeta primers, the PCR was carried out. Some clones are missing from TCRdb's copy, which holds only in-frame ones; the method was immunoSEQ multiplex PCR. The table includes roughly 150,000 clones, over 60% detected once. The sample comprised PBMCs. All receptors come from a male donor in good health and CMV-seronegative.

This clone has just a few counts. V gene TRBV9 combines with J gene TRBJ2-7; maybe TRBD1 (6 bases). Trimming cost V 2 bases and J 4 bases, with 19 bases left between them. The CDR3 spans 16 residues. Looked up from germline, CDR1 is SGDLS and CDR2 is YYNGEE. This chain's CDR3 is CASSVGGGGKRYEQYF. DNA of the CDR3: TGTGCCAGCAGCGTCGGAGGTGGGGGCAAGAGGTACGAGCAGTACTTC.

There are a few counts of this clone. This chain connects TRBV25-1 to TRBJ1-2; TRBD1 matches 9 bases. The length of the CDR3 is 13 residues. Germline assignment: CDR1 MGHDK and CDR2 SYGVNS. J was trimmed by 3 bases and V by 8 bases; bases with no gene match: 4. The CDR3 spells CASGDREYYGYTF. The DNA of the CDR3 is TGTGCCAGCGGGGACAGGGAGTACTATGGCTACACCTTC.

In regard to this clone: Other DNA sequences within the sample encode an identical CDR3. V is TRBV4-3 and J is TRBJ2-7; 7 bases agree with TRBD1. Germline CDR1 and CDR2: LGHNA and YSLEER. Losses at the gene ends were 1 base for V and 4 bases for J; bases not matched to a gene: 4. CDR3 size: 14 residues. CDR3 amino acids: CASSQGTGRYEQYF. CDR3 DNA sequence: TGCGCCAGCAGCCAAGGGACAGGCCGTTACGAGCAGTACTTC.

This rearrangement joins TRBV9 to TRBJ1-1, with 7 bases matching TRBD1. The germline gives CDR1 SGDLS, CDR2 YYNGEE. The CDR3 totals 14 residues. J was trimmed by 2 bases and V by 3 bases; bases with no gene match: 4. DNA for the CDR3: TGTGCCAGCAGCGCACAGGGGTTCAACACTGAAGCTTTCTTT. Translated, it gives CASSAQGFNTEAFF. The full variable domain, with the rest looked up from reference TRBV9 and TRBJ1-1, is DSGVTQTPKHLITATGQRVTLRCSPRSGDLSVYWYQQSLDQGLQFLIQYYNGEERAKGNILERFSAQQFPDLHSELNLSSLELGDSALYFCASSAQGFNTEAFFGQGTRLTVV.

This chain uses TRBV11-1 with TRBJ2-5; no definite D call. The end of the DNA is better explained by TRBJ2-7, so the J call may be wrong. This CDR3 region has 14 residues. Germline V gives CDR1 SGHAT, CDR2 FQDESV (reference sequence). In DNA, the CDR3 is TGTGCCAGCAGCCCCCTCCGCGGTTCTGACGAGCAGTACTTC. Translated, it gives CASSPLRGSDEQYF.

J is TRBJ2-3 and V is TRBV7-2; D possibly corresponds to TRBD1 (5 bases). Germline loops: CDR1 SGHTA, CDR2 FQGNSA. The CDR3 totals 16 residues. Trimming shortened V by 3 bases and J by 6 bases, and 19 bases separated the two germline ends. CDR3 loop: CASSFFSTGGLDTQYF. CDR3 nucleotide sequence: TGTGCCAGCAGCTTTTTCTCTACAGGTGGCTTGGATACGCAGTATTTT.

The V call is TRBV9, the J call TRBJ2-7, with TRBD1 matching over 7 bases. The length of the CDR3 is 14 residues. CDR1 and CDR2 (germline): SGDLS, YYNGEE. Trimming took 4 bases from V and 1 from J; bases not matched to a gene: 5. The CDR3 region is CASSPTGASYEQYF. In nucleotides, the CDR3 is TGTGCCAGCAGCCCTACAGGGGCATCCTACGAGCAGTACTTC.

J is TRBJ2-7 and V is TRBV10-2; 7 nucleotides align to TRBD1. The length of the CDR3 is 11 residues. The trim removed 8 bases at V and 5 bases at J, leaving 3 bases unmatched. Germline CDR1 WSHSY, CDR2 SAAADI. CDR3 sequence (DNA): TGCGCCAGCGCCCAGGGGGACGAGCAGTACTTC. Translation gives CASAQGDEQYF.

This chain connects TRBV9 to TRBJ2-7; TRBD1 is a possible D gene (6 bases). Trimming left V 1 base short and J 6 bases short, with 14 bases between. The CDR3 extends over 14 amino acids. From germline, CDR1 is SGDLS and CDR2 YYNGEE. CDR3 sequence reads: CASSVNRAGGEQYF. In DNA, the CDR3 is TGTGCCAGCAGCGTAAACAGGGCCGGCGGCGAGCAGTACTTC.

This chain connects TRBV7-3 to TRBJ2-3; maybe TRBD1 (6 bases). V lost 6 bases and J 0 bases, leaving 19 bases between the germline ends. Per the germline V gene, CDR1 is SGHTA and CDR2 is FQGTGA. The CDR3 consists of 17 residues. The CDR3 DNA follows: TGTGCCAGCAGACCGACAGGTCAGAAAACTAGCACAGATACGCAGTATTTT. The encoded protein is CASRPTGQKTSTDTQYF.

J is TRBJ2-3 and V is TRBV15, with 7 nucleotides matching TRBD1. This CDR3 contains 15 residues. Germline CDR1 LNHNV, CDR2 YYDKDF (reference sequence). V was clipped by 5 bases and J by 0 bases; unmatched bases: 5. The CDR3 DNA reads as TGTGCCACCAGCGGGGGACAGCGAAGCACAGATACGCAGTATTTT. As protein: CATSGGQRSTDTQYF.

This sequence joins TRBV5-4 and TRBJ1-2; TRBD1 matches at 9 bases. J lost 1 base, V lost 4 bases, and 11 bases had no gene match. From germline, CDR1 is SGHNT and CDR2 YYREEE (reference sequence). The CDR3 loop spans 17 amino acids. The CDR3 here is CASSPAGQGGNNYGYTF. The DNA of the CDR3 is TGTGCCAGCAGCCCTGCGGGACAGGGTGGGAATAACTATGGCTACACCTTC.

This clone was counted a single time. The germline gene is not matched at one end of the junction; a read error may be the cause. This rearrangement joins TRBV6-1 to TRBJ2-5; possible D gene TRBD1, 8 bases. The CDR3 runs 13 residues. Germline V CDR1 and CDR2: MNHNS, SASEGT. CDR3 nucleotide sequence: TGTGCCAGCAGATTCACAGGGGGGGGACCCCTCGACTTC. Its protein product is CASRFTGGGPLDF.

V gene TRBV6-5 combines with J gene TRBJ2-7; 11 positions agree with TRBD2. This CDR3 has 14 residues. The trim removed 6 bases at V and 3 bases at J, leaving 4 bases unmatched. The germline gives CDR1 MNHEY, CDR2 SVGAGI. The CDR3 DNA reads TGTGCCAGCAGCCCCGGGACTAGCGGCTACGAGCAGTACTTC. It specifies CASSPGTSGYEQYF.

This clone has just a few counts. The chain couples TRBV5-1 to TRBJ1-1; 7 nucleotides match TRBD1. Germline values: CDR1 SGHRS, CDR2 YFSETQ. V lost 6 bases and J lost 1; bases outside the gene matches: 6. CDR3 length: 14 amino acids. The CDR3 DNA reads as TGCGCCAGCAACCTGGGACAGACGAACACTGAAGCTTTCTTT. Amino acids: CASNLGQTNTEAFF.

The V call is TRBV6-6, the J call TRBJ1-5; the match to TRBD1 covers 12 bases. The CDR3 length is 16 residues. Trimming removed 7 bases from V and 6 bases from J; junction bases left unmatched: 10. Germline V gives CDR1 MNHNY, CDR2 SVGAGI (reference sequence). The CDR3 reads CASIPSGDRGLQPQHF. In DNA form, the CDR3 reads TGTGCCAGCATCCCGAGCGGGGACAGGGGGCTTCAGCCCCAGCATTTT.

The V and J genes are TRBV7-8 and TRBJ2-5; a weak D match, TRBD2 (6 bases). The J call is uncertain, as TRBJ2-7 better fits the DNA end. Germline V gene lookup returns CDR1 SGHVS and CDR2 FQNEAQ. This CDR3 contains 16 residues. CDR3 amino acids: CASSLGQGGWSYEQYF. The CDR3 DNA sequence: TGTGCCAGCAGCTTAGGGCAGGGAGGATGGTCCTACGAGCAGTACTTC.

The chain carries TRBV7-9 and TRBJ2-7; D is ambiguous. This CDR3 has 14 amino acids. The V end lost 5 bases, the J end lost 4 bases, and 15 bases lay between the germline ends. Per germline, CDR1 SEHNR and CDR2 FQNEAQ (reference sequence). The CDR3 spells CASSPRWPSYEQYF. DNA of the CDR3: TGTGCCAGCAGCCCCCGCTGGCCCTCATACGAGCAGTACTTC. The variable domain in full, with the rest retrieved from reference TRBV7-9 and TRBJ2-7, is DTGVSQNPRHKITKRGQNVTFRCDPISEHNRLYWYRQTLGQGPEFLTYFQNEAQLEKSRLLSDRFSAERPKGSFSTLEIQRTEQGDSAMYLCASSPRWPSYEQYFGPGTRLTVT.

The rearrangement joins TRBV4-1 to TRBJ2-5; 7 bases are shared with TRBD1. The J call may be in error: the DNA end matches TRBJ2-7 better. The length of the CDR3 is 14 residues. The germline V gene has CDR1 MGHRA and CDR2 YSYEKL. CDR3 sequence: CASSQGDRSYEQYF. The DNA for the CDR3 is TGCGCCAGCAGCCAAGGGGACAGATCCTACGAGCAGTACTTC.

The chain links TRBV13 to TRBJ1-1, with 8 nucleotides matching TRBD1. Germline CDR1 reads PRHDT; CDR2 reads FYEKMQ (reference sequence). V dropped 5 bases and J dropped 2; count of bases not matched to a gene: 13. The CDR3 contains 17 residues. CDR3 residues: CASSPETWTGRNTEAFF. The CDR3 DNA reads TGTGCCAGCAGCCCAGAGACTTGGACAGGGCGTAACACTGAAGCTTTCTTT. Based on the CDR3 plus reference TRBV13 and TRBJ1-1, the full variable domain is AAGVIQSPRHLIKEKRETATLKCYPIPRHDTVYWYQQGPGQDPQFLISFYEKMQSDKGSIPDRFSAQQFSDYHSELNMSSLELGDSALYFCASSPETWTGRNTEAFFGQGTRLTVV.

V usage is TRBV27 and J usage is TRBJ1-3; possible D gene TRBD1, 6 bases. Trimming removed 2 bases from V and 1 base from J, with 12 bases in between. Germline-derived CDR1 and CDR2 are MNHEY and SMNVEV (reference sequence). The CDR3 spans 16 residues. CDR3 nucleotides: TGTGCCAGCAGTTTAGGGCCAGGGGTATCTGGAAACACCATATATTTT. The encoded protein is CASSLGPGVSGNTIYF.

J is TRBJ2-5 and V is TRBV18; 7 bases align to TRBD2. This CDR3 comprises 15 residues. J was trimmed by 5 bases and V by 1 base; bases with no gene match: 7. CDR1 and CDR2 from the germline V gene are KGHSH and LQKENI. The CDR3 DNA follows: TGTGCCAGCTCACCACAGCGGGGTGACGGGGAGACCCAGTACTTC. It yields the protein CASSPQRGDGETQYF.